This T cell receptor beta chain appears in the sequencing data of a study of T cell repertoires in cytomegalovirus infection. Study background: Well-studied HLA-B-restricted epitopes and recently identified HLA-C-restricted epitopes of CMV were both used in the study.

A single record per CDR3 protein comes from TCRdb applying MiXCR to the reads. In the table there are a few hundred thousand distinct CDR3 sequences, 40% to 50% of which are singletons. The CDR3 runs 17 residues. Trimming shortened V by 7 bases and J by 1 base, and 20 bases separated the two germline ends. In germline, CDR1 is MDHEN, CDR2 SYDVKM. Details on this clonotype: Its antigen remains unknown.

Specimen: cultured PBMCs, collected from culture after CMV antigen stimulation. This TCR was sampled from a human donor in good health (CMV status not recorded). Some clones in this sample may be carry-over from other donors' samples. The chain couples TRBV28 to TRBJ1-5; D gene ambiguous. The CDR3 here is CASTMKGYRTSNQPQHF. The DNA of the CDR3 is TGTGCCAGCACCATGAAAGGGTACAGAACGAGCAATCAGCCCCAGCATTTT.